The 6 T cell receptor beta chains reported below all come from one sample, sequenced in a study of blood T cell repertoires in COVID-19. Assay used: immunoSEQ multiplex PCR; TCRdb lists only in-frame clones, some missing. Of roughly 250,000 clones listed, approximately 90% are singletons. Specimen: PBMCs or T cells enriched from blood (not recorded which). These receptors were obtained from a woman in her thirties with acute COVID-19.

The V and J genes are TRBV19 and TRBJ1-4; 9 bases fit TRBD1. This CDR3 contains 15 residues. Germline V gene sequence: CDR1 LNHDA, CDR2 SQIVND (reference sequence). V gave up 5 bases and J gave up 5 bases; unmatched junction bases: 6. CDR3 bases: TGTGCCAGTAGTCCCTACAGGGGGCCGAATGAAAAACTGTTTTTT. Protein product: CASSPYRGPNEKLFF.

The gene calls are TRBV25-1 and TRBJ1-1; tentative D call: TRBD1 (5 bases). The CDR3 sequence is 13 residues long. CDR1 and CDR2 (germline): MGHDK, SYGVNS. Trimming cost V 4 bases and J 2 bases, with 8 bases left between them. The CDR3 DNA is TGTGCCAGCAGTGCGGACACAAACACTGAAGCTTTCTTT. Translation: CASSADTNTEAFF.

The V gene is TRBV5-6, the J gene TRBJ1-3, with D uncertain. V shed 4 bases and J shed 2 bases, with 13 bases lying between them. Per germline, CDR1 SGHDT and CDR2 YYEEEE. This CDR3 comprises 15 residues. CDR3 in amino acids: CASSARGATGNTIYF. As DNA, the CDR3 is TGTGCCAGCAGCGCAAGAGGAGCTACTGGAAACACCATATATTTT. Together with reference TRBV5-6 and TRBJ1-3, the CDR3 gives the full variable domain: DAGVTQSPTHLIKTRGQQVTLRCSPKSGHDTVSWYQQALGQGPQFIFQYYEEEERQRGNFPDRFSGHQFPNYSSELNVNALLLGDSALYLCASSARGATGNTIYFGEGSWLTVV.

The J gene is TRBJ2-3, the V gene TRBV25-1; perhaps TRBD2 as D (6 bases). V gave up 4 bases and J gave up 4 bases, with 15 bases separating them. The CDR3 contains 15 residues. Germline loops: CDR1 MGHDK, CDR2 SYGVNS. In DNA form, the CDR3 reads TGTGCCAGCAGTGGGGGCGGGGCCGGTGCAGATACGCAGTATTTT. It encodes CASSGGGAGADTQYF.

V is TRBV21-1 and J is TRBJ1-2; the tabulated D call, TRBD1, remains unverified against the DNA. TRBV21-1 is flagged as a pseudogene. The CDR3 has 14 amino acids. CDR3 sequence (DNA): TGTGCCAGCAGCAAAGCAGGAGGGGGCGATGGCTACACCTTC. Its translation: CASSKAGGGDGYTF.

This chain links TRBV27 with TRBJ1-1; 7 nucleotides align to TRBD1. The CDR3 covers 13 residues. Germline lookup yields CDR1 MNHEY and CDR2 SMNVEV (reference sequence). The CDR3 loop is CGVRGQLNTEAFF. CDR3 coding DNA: TGTGGAGTCAGGGGACAGCTGAACACTGAAGCTTTCTTT.